This TCR beta chain originates from a study of blood T cell repertoires in COVID-19. Study-level background: There were acute and convalescent COVID-19 samples, and they came from the United States, Italy and Spain.

This CDR3 comprises 14 residues. V was shortened by 5 bases and J by 6 bases, with 17 bases between the two germline ends. Germline V gene sequence: CDR1 SGHTA, CDR2 FQGTGA. TCRdb's table, derived via immunoSEQ multiplex PCR, lists solely in-frame clones and lacks some. Among 250,000 to 400,000 clones listed, approximately 87% were seen once. In Seattle, patients joined the study during active infection and were tracked longitudinally. The receptor was derived from a woman aged 25-40 years with COVID-19, enrolled during active disease. This chain joins TRBV7-3 and TRBJ2-7, with D perhaps TRBD2 (6 bases). Sequencing was done on a sample of peripheral blood. CDR3: CASSLGRHSGEQYF. The CDR3 coding sequence is TGTGCCAGCAGCCTAGGACGGCATAGCGGCGAGCAGTACTTC. The full variable domain, rest sourced from reference TRBV7-3 and TRBJ2-7, is GAGVSQTPSNKVTEKGKYVELRCDPISGHTALYWYRQSLGQGPEFLIYFQGTGAADDSGLPNDRFFAVRPEGSVSTLKIQRTERGDSAVYLCASSLGRHSGEQYFGPGTRLTVT.